This T cell receptor beta chain was identified in a study of cytomegalovirus exposure and HLA in healthy donors. About this clone itself: What it recognizes is unknown.

A multiplex PCR was run with 60 Vbeta primers and 13 Jbeta primers. This table comes from immunoSEQ multiplex PCR, and its TCRdb copy is limited to in-frame clones, with some not included. Of 300,000 or so clones listed, 84% were seen once; the top ten hold 1.5% to 2.5%. General observations from the study: It was reportedly the case that the classifier diagnosed cytomegalovirus status with high specificity and sensitivity. The study reported that TCR beta sequences accurately predicted HLA-A and HLA-B alleles in most subjects.

V gave up 5 bases and J gave up 4 bases; unmatched junction bases: 19. Per the germline V gene, CDR1 is SGHNT and CDR2 is YENEEA. The CDR3 spans 19 residues. The specimen sequenced was PBMCs. The chain uses TRBV11-3 and TRBJ1-2, with 10 bases fitting TRBD1. The receptor comes from a woman between 40 and 55 years old in good health and CMV-seropositive. CDR3 nucleotides: TGTGCCAGCAGCCCCAAGACCCGGGACAGGGGTCCCCTACTCTATGGCTACACCTTC. Residues: CASSPKTRDRGPLLYGYTF.